What follows are 22 T cell receptor beta chains derived from one specimen sequenced in a study of blood T cells in healthy people across ages. It was with a sample-barcoded 5' primer and a J-beta primer mix that a second PCR of roughly 6 to 12 cycles was run. TCRdb passed the 5' RACE reads through MiXCR, listing each CDR3 protein once. The sample lists a few hundred thousand distinct CDR3 sequences, 27% occurring once. Sequencing input: blood. These TCRs come from a woman in her sixties or seventies in good health.

This clonotype has a count of ten or more. This sequence joins TRBV28 and TRBJ1-6; 7 nucleotides line up with TRBD1. CDR3 size: 15 residues. With 5 bases clipped from V and 5 bases from J, the junction kept 6 bases outside the gene matches. Per the germline V gene, CDR1 is MDHEN and CDR2 is SYDVKM. The CDR3: CASSPPTGNNSPLHF. For the CDR3, the DNA is TGTGCCAGCAGTCCCCCGACAGGGAATAATTCACCCCTCCACTTT.

The sample holds a few counts of this clonotype. This chain connects TRBV4-1 to TRBJ2-7; TRBD1 agrees at 8 bases. Germline trimming cut 4 bases from V and 2 bases from J; bases unmatched to any gene: 7. The CDR3 covers 15 residues. The germline V gene encodes CDR1 MGHRA and CDR2 YSYEKL. Here the CDR3 DNA reads TGCGCCAGCAGCCTATCCGGGACAGGTACCTACGAGCAGTACTTC. Its protein product is CASSLSGTGTYEQYF.

The J gene is TRBJ2-1, the V gene TRBV29-1; 12 bases agree with TRBD2. With V trimmed by 3 bases and J by 11 bases, 8 bases remained unmatched. The CDR3 length is 14 residues. Germline CDR1 reads SQVTM; CDR2 reads ANQGSEA. The CDR3 nucleotides are TGCAGCGTTGAGACTAGCGGGGGTACTATGCAGCAGTTCTTC. Its protein product is CSVETSGGTMQQFF.

The rearrangement uses TRBV6-5 and TRBJ2-7; 14 bases are a match to TRBD2. The CDR3 totals 15 residues. The ends lost 5 bases at V and 5 bases at J; junction bases unmatched: 5. Germline CDR1 is MNHEY and CDR2 is SVGAGI. The CDR3 DNA sequence: TGTGCCAGCAGTCCGGGACTAGCGGGGGTCGACGAGCAGTACTTC. This codes for CASSPGLAGVDEQYF.

The chain joins TRBV18 to TRBJ1-2, with D possibly TRBD1 on 5 matching bases. The germline V gene has CDR1 KGHSH and CDR2 LQKENI. Trimming removed 3 bases at V and 5 bases at J, with 19 bases between. CDR3 length equals 16 residues. The CDR3 loop reads CASSPAFDRLAYGYTF. CDR3 nucleotide sequence: TGTGCCAGCTCACCTGCCTTCGACAGATTGGCTTATGGCTACACCTTC.

Remarks on this clonotype: Germline is not matched at one junction end, which may reflect a read error. CDR3 sequence: CASSLEGYQPRHF. For the CDR3, the DNA is TGTGCCAGCAGCTTGGAGGGGTACCAGCCCCGGCATTTT. The V call is TRBV7-2, the J call TRBJ1-5; D may be TRBD1 (5 bases). The CDR3 is 13 amino acids. The germline V gene encodes CDR1 SGHTA and CDR2 FQGNSA.

The V and J genes are TRBV5-1 and TRBJ2-1, with TRBD1 matching 7 bases. The CDR3 has 14 amino acids. The V segment lost 6 bases and the J segment 0 bases; nucleotides outside the gene matches: 3. Germline lookup yields CDR1 SGHRS and CDR2 YFSETQ. The CDR3 nucleotides read TGCGCCAGCACCGGGACAGCCTCCTACAATGAGCAGTTCTTC. Translating gives CASTGTASYNEQFF.

This clonotype was recorded a few times. V is TRBV11-2 and J is TRBJ2-5; either TRBD1 or TRBD2 may fit D (5 bases each). Germline V gives CDR1 SGHAT, CDR2 FQNNGV. The CDR3 is 16 amino acids. The V end lost 5 bases, the J end lost 5 bases, and 21 bases lay between the germline ends. CDR3 sequence: CASSRETGSGSETQYF. Written as DNA, the CDR3 is TGTGCCAGCAGCCGCGAAACAGGTTCAGGGAGCGAGACCCAGTACTTC.

The V gene is TRBV10-3, the J gene TRBJ1-4, with unresolved D. The germline CDR1 and CDR2 sequences are ENHRY and SYGVKD. This CDR3 region has 12 residues. V dropped 6 bases and J dropped 5 bases, with 7 bases sitting between them. The CDR3 reads CAISFENEKLFF. In nucleotides, the CDR3 is TGTGCCATCAGCTTCGAGAATGAAAAACTGTTTTTT.

The sample holds a few counts of this clonotype. V gene TRBV7-2 combines with J gene TRBJ2-3, with no clear D. The germline V gene encodes CDR1 SGHTA and CDR2 FQGNSA. The CDR3 totals 16 residues. Trimming stripped 3 bases from V and 5 bases from J, with 18 bases between. The CDR3: CASSFPQNSVEDTQYF. CDR3 in DNA: TGTGCCAGCAGCTTCCCCCAAAACAGTGTTGAAGATACGCAGTATTTT.

V gene TRBV29-1 combines with J gene TRBJ1-2; 9 bases match TRBD1. Trimming cost V 4 bases and J 3 bases; bases outside gene matches: 9. Germline lookup yields CDR1 SQVTM and CDR2 ANQGSEA. CDR3 length equals 15 residues. The chain's CDR3 is CSVVVAGQGDYGYTF. For the CDR3, the DNA is TGCAGCGTTGTGGTGGCGGGACAGGGAGACTATGGCTACACCTTC. The complete variable domain, with remaining parts taken from reference TRBV29-1 and TRBJ1-2, reads SAVISQKPSRDICQRGTSLTIQCQVDSQVTMMFWYRQQPGQSLTLIATANQGSEATYESGFVIDKFPISRPNLTFSTLTVSNMSPEDSSIYLCSVVVAGQGDYGYTFGSGTRLTVV.

The rearrangement joins TRBV19 to TRBJ1-4; D is possibly TRBD1 (6 bases). This CDR3 is built from 14 residues. Per germline, CDR1 LNHDA and CDR2 SQIVND (reference sequence). V was clipped by 6 bases and J by 8 bases, with 16 bases between them. CDR3 coding DNA: TGTGCCAGTAGCCATACAGGGTGGTGGGAAAAACTGTTTTTT. It encodes CASSHTGWWEKLFF.

The CDR3 sequence is CASSPAGRDNEQFF. The CDR3 coding sequence is TGTGCCAGCAGCCCCGCCGGGAGAGACAATGAGCAGTTCTTC. The chain couples TRBV7-9 to TRBJ2-1; the D gene is possibly TRBD2 (6 bases). This CDR3 spans 14 amino acids. Per the germline V gene, CDR1 is SEHNR and CDR2 is FQNEAQ (reference sequence). V lost 5 bases and J 5 bases, leaving 13 bases between the germline ends.

V is TRBV7-6 and J is TRBJ1-1; D is perhaps TRBD1 (5 bases). Germline V gives CDR1 SGHVS, CDR2 FNYEAQ. Trimming stripped 5 bases from V and 5 bases from J, with 15 bases between. The CDR3 is 14 amino acids. CDR3 bases: TGTGCCAGCAGCATTGGACACGGATGGACTGAAGCTTTCTTT. Its translation: CASSIGHGWTEAFF.

In this sample, this clonotype turned up many times. This sequence joins TRBV29-1 and TRBJ2-6, with 9 bases identical to TRBD1. CDR1 and CDR2 from the germline V gene are SQVTM and ANQGSEA. The CDR3 is 16 amino acids. V dropped 2 bases and J dropped 2; count of bases not matched to a gene: 4. The CDR3 region is CSVETGGGPGANVLTF. The CDR3 DNA follows: TGCAGCGTTGAAACAGGGGGCGGTCCTGGGGCCAACGTCCTGACTTTC. The entire variable domain, with the rest obtained from reference TRBV29-1 and TRBJ2-6, is as follows: SAVISQKPSRDICQRGTSLTIQCQVDSQVTMMFWYRQQPGQSLTLIATANQGSEATYESGFVIDKFPISRPNLTFSTLTVSNMSPEDSSIYLCSVETGGGPGANVLTFGAGSRLTVL.

In regard to this clonotype: The junction departs from germline at one end; a sequencing error may be responsible. The genes are TRBV6-1 and TRBJ1-2, with D uncertain. The CDR3 runs 15 residues. Germline V gives CDR1 MNHNS, CDR2 SASEGT. CDR3 in DNA: TGTGCTAGCAGTGAGATCTTGAGGACGACCGGTGGCTACACCTTC. Its translation: CASSEILRTTGGYTF.

The chain recombines TRBV5-1 with TRBJ1-3; maybe TRBD1 (6 bases). Germline CDR1 is SGHRS and CDR2 is YFSETQ. The CDR3 is 15 residues long. V lost 1 base and J 2 bases, leaving 10 bases between the germline ends. This CDR3 reads CASSLLGATGNTIYF. The CDR3 DNA sequence: TGCGCCAGCAGCTTGTTGGGGGCGACTGGAAACACCATATATTTT.

The J gene is TRBJ1-4, the V gene TRBV20-1; no definite D call. Germline lookup yields CDR1 DFQATT and CDR2 SNEGSKA (reference sequence). V shed 3 bases and J shed 5 bases, with 10 bases lying between them. CDR3 size: 13 residues. CDR3 sequence reads: CSAREGGNEKLFF. CDR3 DNA: TGCAGTGCTAGGGAGGGTGGCAATGAAAAACTGTTTTTT.

The chain links TRBV3-1 to TRBJ1-1; the D is unclear. V lost 0 bases, J lost 9 bases, and 17 bases lay in between. The germline V gene encodes CDR1 LGHDT and CDR2 YNNKEL (reference sequence). The CDR3 runs to 15 residues. CDR3 sequence (DNA): TGTGCCAGCAGCCAAGATCGAACAGCTCACCTCCAAGCTTTCTTT. Residues: CASSQDRTAHLQAFF.

The genes are TRBV10-3 and TRBJ2-3, with D maybe TRBD2 (6 bases). CDR3 size: 16 residues. Germline assignment: CDR1 ENHRY and CDR2 SYGVKD. The V and J ends lost 6 bases and 0 bases respectively, with 16 bases between them. CDR3: CAIRGLGLSSTDTQYF. Written as DNA, the CDR3 is TGTGCCATCAGGGGCTTGGGACTGTCTAGCACAGATACGCAGTATTTT.

This clonotype was counted a few times. The chain uses TRBV5-1 and TRBJ1-4, with TRBD1 matching 8 bases. The CDR3 is made up of 14 amino acids. V was pared by 4 bases and J by 7 bases, with 6 bases of the junction left unmatched. In germline, CDR1 is SGHRS, CDR2 YFSETQ. The CDR3 DNA follows: TGCGCCAGCAGCCTGGACAGGGTTGGTGAAAAACTGTTTTTT. Residues: CASSLDRVGEKLFF.

The chain couples TRBV29-1 to TRBJ1-1; D not certain. The CDR3 is 11 residues long. Trimming took 7 bases from V and 4 from J, leaving 10 bases between them. Germline V gene data show CDR1 as SQVTM and CDR2 as ANQGSEA. CDR3 nucleotides: TGCAGCGCAGACGAGGCCACTGAAGCTTTCTTT. Translation gives CSADEATEAFF.